These 23 T cell receptor beta chains were all obtained from the same sample, sequenced in a study of cytomegalovirus exposure and HLA in healthy donors. Sequencing was performed with immunoSEQ multiplex PCR; in TCRdb, only in-frame clones are kept and a portion is missing. The table lists 150,000 to 200,000 clones, approximately 90% of them singletons. The specimen sequenced was PBMCs. Source of these receptors: a man younger than 35 in good health and CMV-seronegative.

The rearrangement uses TRBV5-1 and TRBJ1-2; maybe TRBD1 (6 bases). The V gene lost 2 bases and the J gene lost 3 bases, with 11 bases spanning the gap. CDR1 is SGHRS, CDR2 YFSETQ, per germline. This CDR3 is 14 amino acids long. The CDR3 coding sequence is TGCGCCAGCAGCTTATATCGGACAGACTATGGCTACACCTTC. Translating gives CASSLYRTDYGYTF. The full variable domain, rest sourced from reference TRBV5-1 and TRBJ1-2, is KAGVTQTPRYLIKTRGQQVTLSCSPISGHRSVSWYQQTPGQGLQFLFEYFSETQRNKGNFPGRFSGRQFSNSRSEMNVSTLELGDSALYLCASSLYRTDYGYTFGSGTRLTVV.

This clone showed up just a few times. The chain recombines TRBV6-4 with TRBJ2-1; TRBD2 matches 8 bases. Germline loops: CDR1 MRHNA, CDR2 SNTAGT. The CDR3 has 17 residues. With V trimmed by 3 bases and J by 0 bases, 7 bases remained unmatched. The CDR3 loop reads CASSEERGQSSYNEQFF. The CDR3 nucleotides are TGTGCCAGCAGTGAGGAGCGGGGGCAGAGCTCCTACAATGAGCAGTTCTTC.

The gene calls are TRBV28 and TRBJ2-1, with a tentative D call TRBD2 (5 bases). The CDR3 spans 19 residues. The V end lost 3 bases, the J end lost 7 bases, and 28 bases lay between the germline ends. Germline loops: CDR1 MDHEN, CDR2 SYDVKM. This chain's CDR3 is CASSFESSSLASGSNEQFF. CDR3 bases: TGTGCCAGCAGTTTCGAGTCATCGAGTTTAGCGTCGGGATCAAATGAGCAGTTCTTC. Complete variable domain (other parts from reference TRBV28 and TRBJ2-1): DVKVTQSSRYLVKRTGEKVFLECVQDMDHENMFWYRQDPGLGLRLIYFSYDVKMKEKGDIPEGYSVSREKKERFSLILESASTNQTSMYLCASSFESSSLASGSNEQFFGPGTRLTVL.

This sequence joins TRBV28 and TRBJ2-3; D possibly corresponds to TRBD1 (5 bases). CDR3 size: 14 residues. Germline CDR1 MDHEN, CDR2 SYDVKM. Trimming stripped 4 bases from V and 5 bases from J, with 13 bases between. This chain's CDR3 is CASSSKGAEDTQYF. CDR3 DNA sequence: TGTGCCAGCAGTTCGAAAGGGGCCGAAGATACGCAGTATTTT.

The CDR3 spells CASSLGIEGNEQFF. In DNA, the CDR3 is TGTGCCAGCTCACTTGGGATCGAGGGCAATGAGCAGTTCTTC. This rearrangement joins TRBV18 to TRBJ2-1, with D tentatively TRBD2 (5 bases). The germline gives CDR1 KGHSH, CDR2 LQKENI. V was shortened by 4 bases and J by 6 bases, with 13 bases between the two germline ends. The length of the CDR3 is 14 residues.

The count of this clone is one. V is TRBV29-1 and J is TRBJ1-2; maybe TRBD1 (5 bases). CDR1 and CDR2 (germline): SQVTM, ANQGSEA. V dropped 6 bases and J dropped 4 bases, with 18 bases sitting between them. The length of the CDR3 is 14 residues. The CDR3 sequence: CSVDNGRGGYGYTF. CDR3 DNA sequence: TGCAGCGTCGATAACGGGAGGGGCGGCTATGGCTACACCTTC.

This clone has a handful of counts. This chain connects TRBV2 to TRBJ1-5; D remains ambiguous. Trimming stripped 6 bases from V and 3 bases from J, with 6 bases between. This CDR3 has 12 amino acids. The germline V gene has CDR1 SNHLY and CDR2 FYNNEI. For the CDR3, the DNA is TGTGCCAGCAGAACAGCCAATCAGCCCCAGCATTTT. Residues: CASRTANQPQHF.

This chain connects TRBV21-1 to TRBJ2-3; the table's D gene call, TRBD2, was not cross checked with the DNA. TRBV21-1 is listed as a pseudogene. There are 17 residues in the CDR3. CDR3 DNA: TGTGCCAGCAGCCCGGAGCAAACTAGCGGGGGAAGGGGTACGCAGTATTTT. It specifies CASSPEQTSGGRGTQYF.

V and J are TRBV5-4 and TRBJ2-3, with 9 bases fitting TRBD2. The CDR3 is made up of 20 amino acids. Germline CDR1 SGHNT, CDR2 YYREEE (reference sequence). After removal of 0 bases from V and 2 bases from J, the junction contained 16 bases not matched to a gene. CDR3: CASSLGYQRGAKPDTDTQYF. CDR3 DNA: TGTGCCAGCAGCTTGGGTTATCAGCGGGGGGCCAAGCCTGACACAGATACGCAGTATTTT.

The chain is built from TRBV5-6 and TRBJ2-7, with a tentative D call TRBD1 (5 bases). Deletions cut 1 base from V and 3 bases from J, with 8 bases between. Germline V CDR1 and CDR2: SGHDT, YYEEEE. The length of the CDR3 is 13 residues. The CDR3 sequence: CASSLQDNYEQYF. CDR3 DNA sequence: TGTGCCAGCAGCTTGCAGGACAACTACGAGCAGTACTTC. Full variable domain (rest looked up from reference TRBV5-6 and TRBJ2-7): DAGVTQSPTHLIKTRGQQVTLRCSPKSGHDTVSWYQQALGQGPQFIFQYYEEEERQRGNFPDRFSGHQFPNYSSELNVNALLLGDSALYLCASSLQDNYEQYFGPGTRLTVT.

The gene calls are TRBV7-9 and TRBJ2-7; TRBD2 matches 10 bases. Trimming took 1 base from V and 5 from J; bases not matched to a gene: 11. The germline gives CDR1 SEHNR, CDR2 FQNEAQ (reference sequence). The CDR3 runs to 17 residues. The CDR3 DNA sequence: TGTGCCAGCAGCTTAGTGTCTTTAGCGGGGGGCGGGGACGAGCAGTACGTC. It encodes CASSLVSLAGGGDEQYV.

V usage is TRBV2 and J usage is TRBJ1-5, with 9 bases matching TRBD1. The CDR3 sequence is 15 residues long. V lost 8 bases and J lost 4; bases outside the gene matches: 9. Germline values: CDR1 SNHLY, CDR2 FYNNEI. The CDR3 protein is CASGTGGEVNQPQHF. CDR3 nucleotides: TGTGCCAGCGGAACAGGGGGCGAGGTTAATCAGCCCCAGCATTTT.

The chain is built from TRBV19 and TRBJ2-5; 7 bases are a match to TRBD1. With 4 bases clipped from V and 4 bases from J, the junction kept 9 bases outside the gene matches. Germline CDR1 reads LNHDA; CDR2 reads SQIVND (reference sequence). The CDR3 contains 15 residues. The CDR3 loop reads CASSTRQGPGETQYF. The CDR3, as DNA: TGTGCCAGTAGTACCCGACAGGGCCCGGGAGAGACCCAGTACTTC.

This clone was found a few times. V usage is TRBV5-8 and J usage is TRBJ2-7, with D perhaps matching TRBD1 (5 bases). Trimming took 7 bases from V and 4 from J, leaving 15 bases between them. CDR1 SGHTS and CDR2 YDEGEE come from the germline V gene. This CDR3 spans 13 amino acids. The CDR3 loop reads CASGKRGSYEQYF. The CDR3 bases are TGTGCCAGCGGCAAAAGGGGTTCGTACGAGCAGTACTTC. The full variable domain, with the rest looked up from reference TRBV5-8 and TRBJ2-7, is EAGVTQSPTHLIKTRGQQATLRCSPISGHTSVYWYQQALGLGLQFLLWYDEGEERNRGNFPPRFSGRQFPNYSSELNVNALELEDSALYLCASGKRGSYEQYFGPGTRLTVT.

This clone was detected only a few times. V is TRBV6-5 and J is TRBJ1-3, with D maybe TRBD1 (5 bases). From germline, CDR1 is MNHEY and CDR2 SVGAGI. V lost 5 bases to trimming and J lost 0 bases, with 5 bases between them. The CDR3 has 13 amino acids. CDR3 nucleotide sequence: TGTGCCAGCAGTCAGGGCTCTGGAAACACCATATATTTT. Its translation is CASSQGSGNTIYF.

The chain carries TRBV7-6 and TRBJ2-5; the match to TRBD1 covers 7 bases. This CDR3 is built from 15 residues. Germline CDR1 and CDR2: SGHVS and FNYEAQ. V was clipped by 1 base and J by 6 bases; unmatched bases: 8. CDR3: CASSLGQGQLQTQYF. DNA for the CDR3: TGTGCCAGCAGCTTAGGACAGGGACAGCTACAGACCCAGTACTTC. The entire variable domain, with the rest obtained from reference TRBV7-6 and TRBJ2-5, is as follows: GAGVSQSPRYKVTKRGQDVALRCDPISGHVSLYWYRQALGQGPEFLTYFNYEAQQDKSGLPNDRFSAERPEGSISTLTIQRTEQRDSAMYRCASSLGQGQLQTQYFGPGTRLLVL.

The chain has TRBV5-1 and TRBJ2-3, with 7 positions matching TRBD2. V gave up 3 bases and J gave up 1 base; unmatched junction bases: 5. CDR3 length: 15 amino acids. Germline V gene lookup returns CDR1 SGHRS and CDR2 YFSETQ. CDR3 DNA: TGCGCCAGCAGCTCCCTAGCGGAGGGCACAGATACGCAGTATTTT. Translation gives CASSSLAEGTDTQYF.

This clone came up a few times. The CDR3 DNA reads as TGTGCCAGCAGCCCATTTAGCGGGGATAGCTCCTACGAGCAGTACGTC. It yields the protein CASSPFSGDSSYEQYV. This chain uses TRBV11-2 with TRBJ2-7, with 8 bases identical to TRBD2. This CDR3 spans 16 amino acids. CDR1 and CDR2 from the germline V gene are SGHAT and FQNNGV. V trimming: 5 bases; J trimming: 0 bases; junction bases outside the gene matches: 9.

The genes are TRBV7-9 and TRBJ1-6, with 8 bases matching TRBD1. Per the germline V gene, CDR1 is SEHNR and CDR2 is FQNEAQ (reference sequence). This CDR3 is built from 15 residues. After removal of 5 bases from V and 7 bases from J, the junction contained 7 bases not matched to a gene. The CDR3 region is CASSRDRQGNSPLHF. CDR3 bases: TGTGCCAGCAGCCGAGACAGACAGGGGAATTCACCCCTCCACTTT.

The chain carries TRBV29-1 and TRBJ2-2; tentatively, D is TRBD2 (6 bases). Germline loops: CDR1 SQVTM, CDR2 ANQGSEA. The CDR3 runs 13 residues. V was pared by 3 bases and J by 2 bases, with 7 bases between. CDR3 coding DNA: TGCAGCGTTGAGGAGGGAAACACCGGGGAGCTGTTTTTT. Protein product: CSVEEGNTGELFF.

CDR3 sequence (DNA): TGTGCTAGTGGCCCACTTGAAAGCTCCTACAATGAGCAGTTCTTC. Its translation: CASGPLESSYNEQFF. The chain carries TRBV12-5 and TRBJ2-1; D not resolved. The V end was cut by 6 bases, the J end by 0 bases, with 12 bases between. The germline V gene has CDR1 LGHNT and CDR2 FRNRAP. This CDR3 region has 15 residues.

The chain carries TRBV23-1 and TRBJ1-2, with D possibly being TRBD1 (5 bases). Being an ORF, TRBV23-1 has a function that is uncertain. There are 22 residues in the CDR3. V gave up 2 bases and J gave up 5 bases, with 36 bases separating them. CDR3 sequence: CASSQIAGRPGRDEPGVYGYTF. In DNA, the CDR3 is TGCGCCAGCAGTCAAATCGCGGGCCGTCCCGGCAGGGATGAGCCGGGGGTATATGGCTACACCTTC.

The CDR3 nucleotides are TGTGCCAGCACCCCGGTGCTCACCGGGGAGCTGTTTTTT. Encoded protein: CASTPVLTGELFF. The chain combines TRBV2 with TRBJ2-2; no definite D call. Germline CDR1 and CDR2: SNHLY and FYNNEI. V gave up 7 bases and J gave up 4 bases, with 10 bases separating them. CDR3 size: 13 residues.